These T cell receptor beta chains were read from a single sample in a study of human T cells and chemical hapten exposure. In TCRdb, the RACE reads were re-called with MiXCR into one record per CDR3 protein. The sample consists of roughly 38,000 distinct CDR3 sequences, approximately 7.6% of them appearing once. The sample in question was whole blood, obtained in connection with sensitization to the hapten diphenylcyclopropenone (DPC). These receptors originate from a woman aged 50 to 60 with alopecia areata. Some clones in this sample may be carry-over from other donors' samples. Both conserved end residues are part of each CDR3. A D gene is named only where the DNA matches it firmly. Only some rows state a clone size, as once, few, many or a class for expanded clones.

>TRBJ1-5|TRBD1|many|TRBV3-1
CASSLGQANQPQHF
TGTGCCAGCAGCCTCGGACAGGCGAATCAGCCCCAGCATTTT
>TRBJ1-6|-|many|TRBV18
CASSPLGSSYNSPLHF
TGTGCCAGCTCCCCGTTGGGGAGCTCCTATAATTCACCCCTCCACTTT
>TRBJ2-7|-|-|TRBV7-9
CASSPRRDFSYEQYF
TGTGCCAGCAGCCCCCGGAGGGACTTCTCCTACGAGCAGTACTTC
>TRBJ2-1|TRBD2|many|TRBV20-1
CSARRGDAGGEQFF
TGCAGTGCTAGGAGGGGAGACGCGGGAGGTGAGCAGTTCTTC
>TRBJ2-7|TRBD2|few|TRBV7-2
CASSSGRELTYEQYF
TGTGCCAGCAGCTCGGGGCGGGAGCTTACCTACGAGCAGTACTTC
>TRBJ2-6|-|many|TRBV7-6
CASSLVGSGANVLTF
TGTGCCAGCAGCTTAGTAGGGTCCGGGGCCAACGTCCTGACTTTC
>TRBJ2-7|TRBD1|few|TRBV18
CASSPSGQGREQYF
TGTGCCAGCTCACCATCGGGACAGGGGCGCGAGCAGTACTTC
>TRBJ2-2|TRBD2|-|TRBV7-2
CASSLGGLAGSTGELFF
TGTGCCAGCAGCTTAGGGGGTCTAGCGGGAAGCACCGGGGAGCTGTTTTTT
>TRBJ2-7|TRBD1|many|TRBV28
CASSTGTGTEQYF
TGTGCCAGCAGTACGGGGACAGGGACCGAGCAGTACTTC
>TRBJ2-5|-|many|TRBV18
CASSPPSRVETQYF
TGTGCCAGCTCACCACCGAGCAGGGTAGAGACCCAGTACTTC
>TRBJ2-3|-|few|TRBV28
CASIRADTQYF
TGTGCCAGCATTAGAGCAGATACGCAGTATTTT
>TRBJ2-1|TRBD2|few|TRBV12-3/TRBV12-4
CASRGTSQSYNEQFF
TGTGCCAGCAGGGGGACTAGCCAATCCTACAATGAGCAGTTCTTC
>TRBJ1-2|-|few|TRBV20-1
CSARGQYSYTF
TGCAGTGCTAGAGGGCAGTATAGCTACACCTTC
>TRBJ2-6|-|many|TRBV30
CAWSPSGANVLTF
TGTGCCTGGAGTCCCTCTGGGGCCAACGTCCTGACTTTC
>TRBJ1-1|-|many|TRBV7-8
CASRSQGGSNTEAFF
TGTGCCAGCAGATCCCAGGGAGGATCGAACACTGAAGCTTTCTTT
>TRBJ1-3|-|many|TRBV6-5
CASSTHQGPGNTIYF
TGTGCCAGCAGTACCCACCAGGGGCCTGGAAACACCATATATTTT
>TRBJ1-2|-|many|TRBV2
CASIETTGGGYTF
TGTGCCAGCATTGAGACGACAGGCGGTGGCTACACCTTC
>TRBJ2-7|-|many|TRBV27
CASSLQGRNPNEQYF
TGTGCCAGCAGTTTACAAGGGCGCAATCCCAACGAGCAGTACTTC
>TRBJ1-6|-|many|TRBV18
CASSPRSGANSPLHF
TGTGCCAGCTCACCACGGTCTGGGGCCAATTCACCCCTCCACTTT
>TRBJ2-7|-|-|TRBV4-3
CASSQRDGSYEQYF
TGCGCCAGCAGCCAACGGGACGGATCCTACGAGCAGTACTTC
>TRBJ2-7|-|-|TRBV13
CASSRDPVYEQYF
TGTGCCAGCAGCCGGGATCCCGTCTACGAGCAGTACTTC
>TRBJ1-1|-|many|TRBV7-6
CASSTGRSGTEAFF
TGTGCCAGCAGCACGGGACGGTCGGGCACTGAAGCTTTCTTT
>TRBJ2-7|-|many|TRBV30
CAWRVSSYEQYF
TGTGCCTGGAGGGTCAGCTCCTACGAGCAGTACTTC
>TRBJ2-2|-|many|TRBV18
CASSPPGVSRTGELFF
TGTGCCAGCTCACCACCGGGGGTGTCGAGGACCGGGGAGCTGTTTTTT
>TRBJ2-1|TRBD1|few|TRBV25-1
CASQGQSSYNEQFF
TGTGCCAGCCAGGGACAGAGCTCCTACAATGAGCAGTTCTTC
>TRBJ2-5|-|many|TRBV3-1
CASRIKETQYF
TGTGCCAGCAGGATAAAAGAGACCCAGTACTTC
>TRBJ1-1|-|few|TRBV20-1
CSGIESPNTEAFF
TGCAGTGGGATAGAGTCGCCGAACACTGAAGCTTTCTTT
>TRBJ1-4|-|many|TRBV28
CASSGTDAGANEKLFF
TGTGCCAGCAGCGGCACCGATGCCGGCGCTAATGAAAAACTGTTTTTT
>TRBJ1-1|-|-|TRBV4-3
CASSQEAGTEAFF
TGCGCCAGCAGCCAAGAGGCAGGGACCGAAGCTTTCTTT
>TRBJ2-1|TRBD2|many|TRBV10-2
CASSESRASGRAQFF
TGCGCCAGCAGTGAGTCGAGGGCTAGCGGGAGGGCCCAGTTCTTC
>TRBJ2-1|-|few|TRBV29-1
CSPVSDNEQFF
TGCAGCCCGGTGTCTGACAATGAGCAGTTCTTC
>TRBJ2-7|-|-|TRBV12-3/TRBV12-4
CASSPRGQGSYEQYF
TGTGCCAGCAGTCCCCGGGGGCAGGGCTCCTACGAGCAGTACTTC
>TRBJ1-2|TRBD1|few|TRBV18
CASSPRTGDSGYTF
TGTGCCAGCTCACCCCGGACAGGGGACTCTGGCTACACCTTC
>TRBJ1-1|-|few|TRBV7-9
CASSFGRTEAFF
TGTGCCAGCAGCTTTGGACGGACTGAAGCTTTCTTT
>TRBJ2-1|TRBD2|few|TRBV9
CASSVATSGSKFF
TGTGCCAGCAGCGTAGCTACTAGCGGGAGTAAGTTCTTC
>TRBJ2-5|TRBD1|-|TRBV29-1
CSVERTGRETQYF
TGCAGCGTTGAAAGGACAGGGCGTGAGACCCAGTACTTC
>TRBJ2-6|TRBD1|many|TRBV7-2
CASSLPPPGQGAYAGANVLTF
TGTGCCAGCAGCTTACCGCCACCGGGACAGGGGGCTTATGCTGGGGCCAACGTCCTGACTTTC
>TRBJ2-1|-|many|TRBV11-3
CASSSGTATKQFF
TGTGCCAGCAGCTCGGGGACTGCGACAAAGCAGTTCTTC
>TRBJ1-1|-|few|TRBV5-1
CASTRREGTEAFF
TGCGCCAGCACCAGACGGGAGGGGACTGAAGCTTTCTTT
>TRBJ2-5|TRBD2|-|TRBV4-3
CASSLGAGVGSKTQYF
TGCGCCAGCAGCCTTGGAGCGGGAGTCGGTTCAAAGACCCAGTACTTC
>TRBJ2-1|TRBD2|medium-sized|TRBV12-3/TRBV12-4
CASSPDGAGGNNEQFF
TGTGCCAGCAGTCCAGATGGGGCGGGAGGGAACAATGAGCAGTTCTTC
>TRBJ2-5|-|many|TRBV7-6
CASSLGSGGTETQYF
TGTGCCAGCAGCTTAGGTTCCGGGGGCACGGAGACCCAGTACTTC
>TRBJ2-2|-|many|TRBV2
CASRGSRGLFF
TGTGCCAGCAGAGGGAGCCGAGGGCTGTTTTTT
>TRBJ2-6|TRBD1|many|TRBV5-1
CASSLETGFAGANVLTF
TGCGCCAGCAGCTTGGAGACAGGGTTTGCTGGGGCCAACGTCCTGACTTTC
>TRBJ2-3|-|many|TRBV20-1
CSAREGANTQYF
TGCAGTGCTAGAGAGGGGGCCAATACGCAGTATTTT
>TRBJ2-5|-|-|TRBV7-3
CASSRGLQETQYF
TGTGCCAGCAGCAGGGGACTTCAAGAGACCCAGTACTTC
>TRBJ2-3|-|many|TRBV18
CASSPNTDTQYF
TGTGCCAGCTCACCGAATACAGATACGCAGTATTTT